The 24 T cell receptor beta chains below come from one sample, sequenced in a study of OX40 agonist ivuxolimab in advanced cancers. Profiling relied on immunoSEQ multiplex PCR, and the TCRdb table lists in-frame clones only, not all of them. The profile covers some 80,000 clones, with roughly 86% appearing a single time and 20% to 25% taken by the ten largest. The sequenced sample was CD4+ or CD8+ T cells sorted from blood, obtained in a trial of the OX40 agonist ivuxolimab. The source is an adult with an advanced solid tumor such as melanoma, head and neck, liver or kidney cancer.

This chain uses TRBV4-1 with TRBJ1-4, with D tentatively TRBD1 (5 bases). Germline V gene lookup returns CDR1 MGHRA and CDR2 YSYEKL. The length of the CDR3 is 16 residues. Trimming removed 0 bases from V and 5 bases from J, with 13 bases in between. The CDR3 coding sequence is TGCGCCAGCAGCCAAGATTCCGGGACGGGGAATGAAAAACTGTTTTTT. Amino acids: CASSQDSGTGNEKLFF.

The chain uses TRBV5-5 and TRBJ2-6; a possible D gene is TRBD2 (5 bases). The germline V gene has CDR1 SGHKS and CDR2 YYEKEE (reference sequence). V lost 4 bases and J lost 0, with 14 bases in between. The CDR3 loop spans 17 amino acids. This chain's CDR3 is CASSGVGVNSGANVLTF. CDR3 nucleotides: TGTGCCAGCAGCGGCGTCGGGGTCAACTCTGGGGCCAACGTCCTGACTTTC.

The chain joins TRBV5-1 to TRBJ1-1; a possible D gene is TRBD1 (5 bases). The CDR3 sequence is 15 residues long. Germline-derived CDR1 and CDR2 are SGHRS and YFSETQ. The ends were cut back, 1 base at V and 4 bases at J, with 14 bases in the middle. CDR3 in amino acids: CASSLRIRESTEAFF. As DNA, the CDR3 is TGCGCCAGCAGCTTGCGAATCAGGGAGAGCACTGAAGCTTTCTTT. The full variable domain, rest sourced from reference TRBV5-1 and TRBJ1-1, is KAGVTQTPRYLIKTRGQQVTLSCSPISGHRSVSWYQQTPGQGLQFLFEYFSETQRNKGNFPGRFSGRQFSNSRSEMNVSTLELGDSALYLCASSLRIRESTEAFFGQGTRLTVV.

This chain connects TRBV14 to TRBJ1-2, with TRBD1 matching 8 bases. Germline CDR1 SGHDN, CDR2 FVKESK. V trimming: 4 bases; J trimming: 3 bases; junction bases outside the gene matches: 4. The CDR3 extends over 14 amino acids. The CDR3 spells CASSRLQGDYGYTF. CDR3 coding DNA: TGTGCCAGCAGCCGATTACAGGGGGACTATGGCTACACCTTC.

This clone was counted once. The V gene is TRBV16, the J gene TRBJ1-3; D remains unclear. In germline, CDR1 is KGHSY, CDR2 FQNENV. V was pared by 2 bases and J by 0 bases, with 8 bases between. This CDR3 has 15 residues. In DNA, the CDR3 is TGTGCCAGCAGCCAAGAGATGAGCTCTGGAAACACCATATATTTT. This encodes CASSQEMSSGNTIYF.

J is TRBJ1-1 and V is TRBV19; the D gene is possibly TRBD1 (5 bases). Germline CDR1 and CDR2: LNHDA and SQIVND (reference sequence). This CDR3 is 14 amino acids long. V lost 7 bases and J lost 0, with 12 bases in between. In nucleotides, the CDR3 is TGTGCCAGTATTCCGACAGCCTTGAACACTGAAGCTTTCTTT. Its translation is CASIPTALNTEAFF.

This clone has a handful of counts. The chain recombines TRBV5-1 with TRBJ2-2; D unresolved. V was pared by 4 bases and J by 0 bases, with 7 bases between. The CDR3 length is 14 residues. The germline V gene has CDR1 SGHRS and CDR2 YFSETQ. CDR3 nucleotide sequence: TGCGCCAGCAGCACGACCACGAACACCGGGGAGCTGTTTTTT. Translation gives CASSTTTNTGELFF.

The J gene is TRBJ2-1, the V gene TRBV7-8; 7 positions match TRBD2. The germline CDR1 and CDR2 sequences are SGHVS and FQNEAQ. V lost 5 bases and J lost 2; bases outside the gene matches: 6. The CDR3 is 15 residues long. The DNA of the CDR3 is TGTGCCAGCAGCCGAGTGGGAGGGCCCTACAATGAGCAGTTCTTC. It yields the protein CASSRVGGPYNEQFF. Supplemented by reference TRBV7-8 and TRBJ2-1, the full variable domain reads GAGVSQSPRYKVAKRGQDVALRCDPISGHVSLFWYQQALGQGPEFLTYFQNEAQLDKSGLPSDRFFAERPEGSVSTLKIQRTQQEDSAVYLCASSRVGGPYNEQFFGPGTRLTVL.

The chain has TRBV2 and TRBJ2-5; D is uncertain. Germline CDR1 reads SNHLY; CDR2 reads FYNNEI. The CDR3 has 12 residues. The V gene lost 6 bases and the J gene lost 5 bases, with 10 bases spanning the gap. CDR3 bases: TGTGCCAGCAGAAGAACGGGTGAGACCCAGTACTTC. Translation gives CASRRTGETQYF.

The chain combines TRBV5-6 with TRBJ1-2; 9 nucleotides line up with TRBD1. This CDR3 has 16 amino acids. Germline V gives CDR1 SGHDT, CDR2 YYEEEE. V was pared by 0 bases and J by 2 bases, with 5 bases of the junction left unmatched. The CDR3 protein is CASSLEGQGINYGYTF. The DNA for the CDR3 is TGTGCCAGCAGCTTGGAGGGACAGGGCATAAACTATGGCTACACCTTC.

The V gene is TRBV2, the J gene TRBJ2-6; D not certain. Per germline, CDR1 SNHLY and CDR2 FYNNEI. The CDR3 extends over 15 amino acids. The V and J ends lost 1 base and 2 bases respectively, with 6 bases between them. Here the CDR3 reads CASSEVGPGANVLTF. The CDR3 DNA follows: TGTGCCAGCAGTGAAGTCGGGCCTGGGGCCAACGTCCTGACTTTC.

A single count supports this clone. The genes are TRBV30 and TRBJ2-2, with 8 bases that match TRBD2. Germline V gene data show CDR1 as GTSNPN and CDR2 as SVGIG (reference sequence). This CDR3 region has 15 residues. V lost 3 bases and J lost 1; bases outside the gene matches: 4. The CDR3 DNA reads TGTGCCTGGAGCCGACTAGCGATGAACACCGGGGAGCTGTTTTTT. This codes for CAWSRLAMNTGELFF.

The chain uses TRBV5-1 and TRBJ2-1, with 10 bases aligning to TRBD2. The CDR3 extends over 20 amino acids. Germline CDR1 SGHRS, CDR2 YFSETQ. The V gene end was trimmed by 0 bases and the J gene end by 1 base; junction bases not matched to a gene: 13. The CDR3 DNA is TGCGCCAGCAGCTTGGCCAAGTGGCTAGCGGGAGCCGGGTCCTACAATGAGCAGTTCTTC. Translating gives CASSLAKWLAGAGSYNEQFF.

The genes are TRBV27 and TRBJ2-7, with 11 bases aligning to TRBD2. V dropped 5 bases and J dropped 7; count of bases not matched to a gene: 7. CDR1 and CDR2 (germline): MNHEY, SMNVEV (reference sequence). The CDR3 is 14 residues long. Written as DNA, the CDR3 is TGTGCCAGCAGTCTAGGGACTAGCGGACGGGAGCAGTACTTC. Its protein product is CASSLGTSGREQYF.

The V and J genes are TRBV2 and TRBJ2-3; D could derive from TRBD1 or TRBD2 (6 bases each). V was pared by 7 bases and J by 6 bases, with 14 bases between. The CDR3 extends over 13 amino acids. The germline gives CDR1 SNHLY, CDR2 FYNNEI. The CDR3, as DNA: TGTGCCAGCACTGACGGGGGCCAGGATACGCAGTATTTT. Translating gives CASTDGGQDTQYF. Full variable domain (rest looked up from reference TRBV2 and TRBJ2-3): EPEVTQTPSHQVTQMGQEVILRCVPISNHLYFYWYRQILGQKVEFLVSFYNNEISEKSEIFDDQFSVERPDGSNFTLKIRSTKLEDSAMYFCASTDGGQDTQYFGPGTRLTVL.

V and J are TRBV5-1 and TRBJ2-3, with TRBD2 matching 10 bases. CDR1 and CDR2 from the germline V gene are SGHRS and YFSETQ. The CDR3 has 15 amino acids. V lost 0 bases to trimming and J lost 6 bases; unmatched junction nucleotides: 4. The CDR3 reads CASSLVSGGVDTQYF. CDR3 DNA: TGCGCCAGCAGCTTGGTCAGCGGGGGGGTGGATACGCAGTATTTT.

The chain couples TRBV5-1 to TRBJ2-5, with 16 positions matching TRBD2. The end of the DNA is better explained by TRBJ2-7, so the J call may be wrong. The CDR3 extends over 18 amino acids. Per the germline V gene, CDR1 is SGHRS and CDR2 is YFSETQ. The CDR3 protein is CASSSNTGTSGRASEQYF. CDR3 coding DNA: TGCGCCAGCAGCTCCAACACCGGGACTAGCGGGAGGGCTTCCGAGCAGTACTTC.

This chain links TRBV11-2 with TRBJ1-2; D is ambiguous. Between the trimmed V and J ends, which lost 0 bases and 4 bases, there was a span of 9 bases. The CDR3 length is 14 residues. Germline V gives CDR1 SGHAT, CDR2 FQNNGV. For the CDR3, the DNA is TGTGCCAGCAGCTTAGATAGCGGAATCTATGGCTACACCTTC. Amino acids: CASSLDSGIYGYTF. Drawing the rest from reference TRBV11-2 and TRBJ1-2, the complete variable domain is EAGVAQSPRYKIIEKRQSVAFWCNPISGHATLYWYQQILGQGPKLLIQFQNNGVVDDSQLPKDRFSAERLKGVDSTLKIQPAKLEDSAVYLCASSLDSGIYGYTFGSGTRLTVV.

About this clone itself: An end of the junction does not agree with germline; a read error may underlie this. J is TRBJ2-2 and V is TRBV7-9; 10 bases match TRBD2. CDR1 SEHNR and CDR2 FQNEAQ come from the germline V gene (reference sequence). The CDR3 length is 14 residues. Here the CDR3 reads CASSLAGEAGELFF. The CDR3 region has the DNA TGTGCCAGCAGCCTAGCGGGAGAGGCCGGGGAGCTGTTTTTT.

The chain is built from TRBV5-1 and TRBJ2-3; D may be TRBD2 (6 bases). The V end was cut by 4 bases, the J end by 0 bases, with 18 bases between. From germline, CDR1 is SGHRS and CDR2 YFSETQ. This CDR3 region has 17 residues. This CDR3 is CASSLRPGTGSTDTQYF. CDR3 DNA sequence: TGCGCCAGCAGCCTTAGGCCCGGGACTGGGAGCACAGATACGCAGTATTTT.

J is TRBJ2-1 and V is TRBV14; the D gene is possibly TRBD2 (5 bases). Trimming took 0 bases from V and 5 from J, leaving 17 bases between them. The length of the CDR3 is 17 residues. The germline V gene has CDR1 SGHDN and CDR2 FVKESK. The CDR3 protein is CASSQDGTRDPHNEQFF. The CDR3 region has the DNA TGTGCCAGCAGCCAAGATGGTACTAGAGATCCCCACAATGAGCAGTTCTTC.

The chain links TRBV11-2 to TRBJ2-2; no firm D call. Germline CDR1 reads SGHAT; CDR2 reads FQNNGV. The V gene lost 5 bases and the J gene lost 1 base, with 8 bases spanning the gap. The CDR3 is 14 residues long. CDR3 region: CASSVLENTGELFF. Here the CDR3 DNA reads TGTGCCAGCAGCGTCTTAGAGAACACCGGGGAGCTGTTTTTT.

A single count supports this clone. J is TRBJ2-1 and V is TRBV5-6; the match to TRBD1 covers 8 bases. There are 15 residues in the CDR3. V lost 6 bases to trimming and J lost 2 bases; unmatched junction nucleotides: 7. Looked up from germline, CDR1 is SGHDT and CDR2 is YYEEEE. As DNA, the CDR3 is TGTGCCAGCAAACTCCCAGGGGGCCCCTACAATGAGCAGTTCTTC. Protein: CASKLPGGPYNEQFF.

The chain is built from TRBV16 and TRBJ1-2, with D perhaps TRBD1 (6 bases). Germline V CDR1 and CDR2: KGHSY, FQNENV. This CDR3 contains 15 residues. The ends were cut back, 0 bases at V and 2 bases at J, with 10 bases in the middle. CDR3 coding DNA: TGTGCCAGCAGCCAATCAGGGGGGTTCAACTATGGCTACACCTTC. Translated: CASSQSGGFNYGYTF.